The 8 T cell receptor beta chains listed next were all sequenced from one sample in a study of chemoradiotherapy in HPV16-positive cancers. Clones were read by immunoSEQ multiplex PCR, and TCRdb kept only the in-frame ones, dropping some. This table has about 12,000 clones, roughly nine tenths appearing once. Sample: blood, taken from a patient who underwent chemoradiotherapy. These receptors were obtained from a human donor with HPV-associated anogenital cancer.

This chain uses TRBV9 with TRBJ1-3; D gene ambiguous. Looked up from germline, CDR1 is SGDLS and CDR2 is YYNGEE. The CDR3 is made up of 14 amino acids. V lost 4 bases to trimming and J lost 4 bases, with 12 bases between them. The CDR3 DNA is TGTGCCAGCAGCCCCTGGGAGGAGGGAAACACCATATATTTT. Protein product: CASSPWEEGNTIYF.

The chain couples TRBV12-5 to TRBJ1-1, with D perhaps TRBD1 (5 bases). CDR1 LGHNT and CDR2 FRNRAP come from the germline V gene. V lost 5 bases, J lost 6 bases, and 13 bases lay in between. The CDR3 contains 13 residues. CDR3 coding DNA: TGTGCTAGTGGTCGCCCAGGGAGGGCTGAAGCTTTCTTT. Protein: CASGRPGRAEAFF.

The J gene is TRBJ1-1, the V gene TRBV5-1; 9 positions agree with TRBD1. The CDR3 is made up of 15 amino acids. Losses at the gene ends were 4 bases for V and 4 bases for J; bases not matched to a gene: 8. Germline CDR1 SGHRS, CDR2 YFSETQ. In nucleotides, the CDR3 is TGCGCCAGCAGCGCGGGACAGGGATTGAGCACTGAAGCTTTCTTT. Translated: CASSAGQGLSTEAFF.

CDR3 nucleotides: TGTGCCAGCAGCCAATGGCCGCGGGGGGGCGAAGAGCAGTACTTC. As protein: CASSQWPRGGEEQYF. The chain employs TRBV7-2 and TRBJ2-7; TRBD2 matches 9 bases. The CDR3 spans 15 residues. Germline V CDR1 and CDR2: SGHTA, FQGNSA. Trimming removed 5 bases from V and 7 bases from J; junction bases left unmatched: 12.

The chain links TRBV7-6 to TRBJ2-7; TRBD2 matches at 7 bases. Unmatched junction bases numbered 5, after V lost 4 bases and J lost 5 bases. CDR1 is SGHVS and CDR2 is FNYEAQ in the germline V gene. The CDR3 is 13 amino acids. Here the CDR3 reads CASSSYREDEQYF. In DNA form, the CDR3 reads TGTGCCAGCAGCTCCTACCGGGAGGACGAGCAGTACTTC.

The chain couples TRBV6-5 to TRBJ2-2; no reliable D call. The CDR3 sequence is 15 residues long. The V gene's germline CDR1 is MNHEY and CDR2 SVGAGI. The V and J ends lost 2 bases and 0 bases respectively, with 7 bases between them. DNA for the CDR3: TGTGCCAGCAGTTACATAGCCCCGAACACCGGGGAGCTGTTTTTT. It translates to CASSYIAPNTGELFF.

The chain's CDR3 is CASSFGGTEHNQPQHF. The DNA of the CDR3 is TGTGCCAGCAGTTTTGGAGGGACAGAGCATAATCAGCCCCAGCATTTT. This chain connects TRBV27 to TRBJ1-5; 7 bases match TRBD1. The CDR3 is 16 residues long. CDR1 and CDR2 (germline): MNHEY, SMNVEV (reference sequence). V dropped 3 bases and J dropped 4; count of bases not matched to a gene: 9.

This chain uses TRBV30 with TRBJ2-5; TRBD1 might be the D (6 bases). Trimming shortened V by 3 bases and J by 0 bases, and 17 bases separated the two germline ends. There are 16 residues in the CDR3. CDR1 is GTSNPN and CDR2 is SVGIG in the germline V gene (reference sequence). This CDR3 is CAWRLAPGTHQETQYF. CDR3 DNA sequence: TGTGCCTGGAGGCTCGCCCCCGGGACACACCAAGAGACCCAGTACTTC. The full variable domain, its missing parts supplied by reference TRBV30 and TRBJ2-5, is SQTIHQWPATLVQPVGSPLSLECTVEGTSNPNLYWYRQAAGRGLQLLFYSVGIGQISSEVPQNLSASRPQDRQFILSSKKLLLSDSGFYLCAWRLAPGTHQETQYFGPGTRLLVL.